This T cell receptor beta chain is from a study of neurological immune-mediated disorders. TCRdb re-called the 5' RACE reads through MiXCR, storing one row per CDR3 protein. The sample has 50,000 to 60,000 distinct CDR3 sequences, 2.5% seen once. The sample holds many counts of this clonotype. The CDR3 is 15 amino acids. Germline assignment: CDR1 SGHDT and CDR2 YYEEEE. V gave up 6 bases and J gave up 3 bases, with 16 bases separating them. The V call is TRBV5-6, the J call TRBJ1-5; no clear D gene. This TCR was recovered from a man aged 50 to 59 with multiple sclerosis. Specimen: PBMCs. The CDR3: CASTRGYDPNQPQHF. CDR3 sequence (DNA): TGTGCCAGCACCCGGGGATACGACCCCAATCAGCCCCAGCATTTT.